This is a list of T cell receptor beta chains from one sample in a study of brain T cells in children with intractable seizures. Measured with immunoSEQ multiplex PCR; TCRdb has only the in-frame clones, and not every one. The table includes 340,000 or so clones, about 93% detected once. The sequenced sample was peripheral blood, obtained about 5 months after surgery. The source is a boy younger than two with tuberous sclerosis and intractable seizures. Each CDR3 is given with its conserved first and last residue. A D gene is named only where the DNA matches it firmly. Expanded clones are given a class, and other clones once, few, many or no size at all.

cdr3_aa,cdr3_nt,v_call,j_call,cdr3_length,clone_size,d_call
CASSLVFKEETQYF,TGTGCCAGCAGCTTAGTTTTCAAAGAAGAGACCCAGTACTTC,TRBV7-9,TRBJ2-5,14,-,-
CASSEMGATNTGELFF,TGTGCCAGCAGTGAAATGGGGGCCACGAACACCGGGGAGCTGTTTTTT,TRBV2,TRBJ2-2,16,-,-
CASSSDRTEAFF,TGTGCCAGCAGTTCCGACAGGACTGAAGCTTTCTTT,TRBV6-6,TRBJ1-1,12,once,-
CAISGQGEYYEQYF,TGTGCCATCAGTGGACAGGGGGAATACTACGAGCAGTACTTC,TRBV10-3,TRBJ2-7,14,-,TRBD1
CASSQTGIDGYTF,TGTGCCAGCTCTCAGACAGGGATCGATGGCTACACCTTC,TRBV6-4,TRBJ1-2,13,-,TRBD1
CAMLKGQADSPLHF,TGTGCCATGCTAAAAGGACAGGCCGATTCACCCCTCCACTTT,TRBV5-4,TRBJ1-6,14,-,TRBD1
CASSAGGVTGRSYNSPLHF,TGTGCCAGCAGTGCCGGTGGGGTAACCGGGCGCTCCTATAATTCACCCCTCCACTTT,TRBV6-1,TRBJ1-6,19,-,-
CASSSGAVPYGYTF,TGTGCCAGCAGCTCAGGGGCAGTCCCCTATGGCTACACCTTC,TRBV13,TRBJ1-2,14,-,-
CASSETGSYYGYTF,TGTGCCAGCAGTGAGACCGGGTCATACTATGGCTACACCTTC,TRBV2,TRBJ1-2,14,-,-
CASSPRGAQNTEAFF,TGTGCCAGCAGTCCCCGGGGGGCCCAAAACACTGAAGCTTTCTTT,TRBV13,TRBJ1-1,15,-,-
CASSLIPNTEAFF,TGTGCCAGCAGCTTAATACCGAACACTGAAGCTTTCTTT,TRBV7-6,TRBJ1-1,13,-,-
CASSFPGFVPGPYEQYF,TGTGCCAGCAGTTTTCCCGGTTTTGTCCCGGGCCCCTACGAGCAGTACTTC,TRBV28,TRBJ2-7,17,once,-
CAWSVAGLASGTQYF,TGTGCCTGGAGTGTCGCGGGACTAGCAAGTGGGACCCAGTACTTC,TRBV30,TRBJ2-5,15,-,TRBD2
CASSADVPPTEAFF,TGTGCCAGCAGCGCTGACGTCCCCCCCACTGAAGCTTTCTTT,TRBV7-3,TRBJ1-1,14,few,-
CASSVGTSGTDTQYF,TGTGCCAGCAGTGTGGGGACTAGCGGCACAGATACGCAGTATTTT,TRBV28,TRBJ2-3,15,-,TRBD2
CASSPGLDGGNEQFF,TGTGCCAGCAGCCCGGGACTAGACGGGGGGAATGAGCAGTTCTTC,TRBV3-1/TRBV3-2,TRBJ2-1,15,-,TRBD2
CASRGLAGATDTQYF,TGTGCCAGCCGGGGGCTAGCGGGGGCCACAGATACGCAGTATTTT,TRBV19,TRBJ2-3,15,-,TRBD2
CASSLAGAGELFF,TGTGCCAGCAGCTTAGCAGGGGCCGGGGAGCTGTTTTTT,TRBV7-2,TRBJ2-2,13,-,-
CASSPHTYSSYNEQFF,TGTGCCAGCAGCCCGCACACCTATAGCTCCTACAATGAGCAGTTCTTC,TRBV7-9,TRBJ2-1,16,-,-
CASSEPPRYSGANVLTF,TGTGCCAGCAGTGAACCCCCTCGATACTCTGGGGCCAACGTCCTGACTTTC,TRBV6-1,TRBJ2-6,17,-,-
CASGAGGYNEQFF,TGTGCCAGCGGGGCGGGAGGTTACAATGAGCAGTTCTTC,TRBV27,TRBJ2-1,13,-,TRBD2
CASSLSGKETQYF,TGCGCCAGCAGCTTATCGGGGAAAGAGACCCAGTACTTC,TRBV5-1,TRBJ2-5,13,-,-
CASSWDGNTEAFF,TGTGCCAGTAGTTGGGACGGTAACACTGAAGCTTTCTTT,TRBV19,TRBJ1-1,13,once,-
CASSFYTGSEQYF,TGTGCCAGCAGTTTCTACACAGGGAGCGAGCAGTACTTC,TRBV12-3/TRBV12-4,TRBJ2-7,13,-,-
CASSPRLAGPRSYEQYF,TGTGCCAGCAGCCCCCGGCTAGCGGGACCCAGATCCTACGAGCAGTACTTC,TRBV14,TRBJ2-7,17,-,TRBD2
CSVVAWAQETQYF,TGCAGCGTTGTGGCTTGGGCCCAAGAGACCCAGTACTTC,TRBV29-1,TRBJ2-5,13,-,-
CASSRDVNEQYF,TGTGCCAGCAGCCGGGACGTAAACGAGCAGTACTTC,TRBV11-2,TRBJ2-7,12,-,-
CASSLRGLKTGEQFF,TGTGCCAGCAGCTTGCGGGGACTAAAAACGGGTGAGCAGTTCTTC,TRBV7-2,TRBJ2-1,15,-,TRBD2
CASSQSFRGQEGGEQYF,TGCGCCAGCAGTCAATCGTTTCGGGGACAGGAGGGCGGCGAGCAGTACTTC,TRBV23-1,TRBJ2-7,17,-,TRBD1
CASSQTVGDKNEQFF,TGTGCCAGCAGCCAGACAGTGGGGGATAAGAATGAGCAGTTCTTC,TRBV7-3,TRBJ2-1,15,-,-
CASSQDRPRGRQETQYF,TGTGCCAGCAGCCAAGATCGTCCCAGGGGGAGGCAAGAGACCCAGTACTTC,TRBV3-1/TRBV3-2,TRBJ2-5,17,-,-
CASSLQGGNEQYF,TGCGCCAGCAGCCTACAGGGGGGAAACGAGCAGTACTTC,TRBV5-1,TRBJ2-7,13,-,TRBD1
CASSPLLKETQYF,TGTGCCAGCAGCCCCTTACTTAAAGAGACCCAGTACTTC,TRBV6-2/TRBV6-3,TRBJ2-5,13,-,-
CASSVNLAGGTDTQYF,TGTGCCAGCAGCGTTAACTTAGCGGGGGGCACAGATACGCAGTATTTT,TRBV9,TRBJ2-3,16,-,TRBD2